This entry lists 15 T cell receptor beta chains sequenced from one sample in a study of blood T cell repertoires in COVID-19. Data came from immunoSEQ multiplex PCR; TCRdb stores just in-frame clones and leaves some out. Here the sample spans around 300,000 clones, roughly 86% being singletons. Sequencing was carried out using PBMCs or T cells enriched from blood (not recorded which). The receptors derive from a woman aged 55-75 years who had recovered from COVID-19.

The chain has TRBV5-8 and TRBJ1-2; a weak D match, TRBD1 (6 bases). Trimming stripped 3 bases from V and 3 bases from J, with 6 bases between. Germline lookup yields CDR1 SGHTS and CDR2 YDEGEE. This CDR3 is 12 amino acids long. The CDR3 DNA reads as TGTGCCAGCAGCTACAGGGACTATGGCTACACCTTC. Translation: CASSYRDYGYTF.

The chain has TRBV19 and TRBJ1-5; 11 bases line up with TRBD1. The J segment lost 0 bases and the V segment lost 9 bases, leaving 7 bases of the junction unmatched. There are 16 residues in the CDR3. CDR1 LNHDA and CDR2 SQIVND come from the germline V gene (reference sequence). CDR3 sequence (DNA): TGTGCCAGCCAGGACAGGGGGCTTGGTAGCAATCAGCCCCAGCATTTT. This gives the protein CASQDRGLGSNQPQHF.

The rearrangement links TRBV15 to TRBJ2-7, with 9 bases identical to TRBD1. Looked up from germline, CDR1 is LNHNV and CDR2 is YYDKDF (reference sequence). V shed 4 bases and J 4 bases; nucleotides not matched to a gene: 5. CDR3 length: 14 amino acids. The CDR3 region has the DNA TGTGCCACCAGCAAAACGGGGACAGGGTACGAGCAGTACTTC. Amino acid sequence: CATSKTGTGYEQYF.

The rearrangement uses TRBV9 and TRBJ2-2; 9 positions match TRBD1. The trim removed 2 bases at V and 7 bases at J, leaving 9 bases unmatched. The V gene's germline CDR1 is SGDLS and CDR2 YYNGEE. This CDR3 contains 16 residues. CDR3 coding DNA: TGTGCCAGCAGCGTTCGGACAGGGGAGTATAGCGGGGAGCTGTTTTTT. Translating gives CASSVRTGEYSGELFF.

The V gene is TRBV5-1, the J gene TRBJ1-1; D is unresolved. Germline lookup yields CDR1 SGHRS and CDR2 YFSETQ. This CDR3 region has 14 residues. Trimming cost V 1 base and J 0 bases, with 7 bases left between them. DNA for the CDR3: TGCGCCAGCAGCTTGTCCCAGATGAACACTGAAGCTTTCTTT. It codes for CASSLSQMNTEAFF.

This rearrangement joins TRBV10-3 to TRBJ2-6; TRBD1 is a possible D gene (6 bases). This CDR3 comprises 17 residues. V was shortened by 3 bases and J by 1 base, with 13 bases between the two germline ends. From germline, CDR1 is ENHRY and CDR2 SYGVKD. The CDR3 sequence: CAISDRDMASGANVLTF. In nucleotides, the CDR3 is TGTGCCATCAGTGACCGGGACATGGCATCTGGGGCCAACGTCCTGACTTTC.

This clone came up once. Written as DNA, the CDR3 is TGCGCCAGCAGTAGGACAGGGTACGACTCTGGAAACACCATATATTTT. As protein: CASSRTGYDSGNTIYF. The gene calls are TRBV10-2 and TRBJ1-3; TRBD1 matches 8 bases. V was pared by 5 bases and J by 0 bases, with 6 bases of the junction left unmatched. The CDR3 runs 16 residues. Germline assignment: CDR1 WSHSY and CDR2 SAAADI.

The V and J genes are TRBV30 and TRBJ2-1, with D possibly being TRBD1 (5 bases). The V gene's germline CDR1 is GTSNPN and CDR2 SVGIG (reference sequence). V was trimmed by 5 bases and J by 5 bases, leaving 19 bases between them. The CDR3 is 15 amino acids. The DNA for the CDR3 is TGTGCCTGGGACCTCAGACAGCACGGTGACAATGAGCAGTTCTTC. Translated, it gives CAWDLRQHGDNEQFF.

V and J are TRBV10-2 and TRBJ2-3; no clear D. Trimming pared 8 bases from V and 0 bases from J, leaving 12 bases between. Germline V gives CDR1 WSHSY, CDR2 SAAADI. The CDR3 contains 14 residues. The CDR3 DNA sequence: TGCGCCAGCGGTACCCTACTTAGCACAGATACGCAGTATTTT. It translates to CASGTLLSTDTQYF.

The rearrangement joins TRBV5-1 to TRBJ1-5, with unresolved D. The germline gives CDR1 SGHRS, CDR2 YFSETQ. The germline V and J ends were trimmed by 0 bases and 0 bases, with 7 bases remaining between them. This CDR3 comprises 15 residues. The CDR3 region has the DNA TGCGCCAGCAGCTTGGTCGGGGATAGCAATCAGCCCCAGCATTTT. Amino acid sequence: CASSLVGDSNQPQHF.

The CDR3 nucleotides are TGTGCCAGCAGGGGTATCCAAAGGGGGAACACTGAAGCTTTCTTT. Its translation: CASRGIQRGNTEAFF. J is TRBJ1-1 and V is TRBV6-5, with D possibly TRBD1 on 5 matching bases. Per the germline V gene, CDR1 is MNHEY and CDR2 is SVGAGI. The CDR3 sequence is 15 residues long. V was clipped by 6 bases and J by 1 base, with 15 bases between them.

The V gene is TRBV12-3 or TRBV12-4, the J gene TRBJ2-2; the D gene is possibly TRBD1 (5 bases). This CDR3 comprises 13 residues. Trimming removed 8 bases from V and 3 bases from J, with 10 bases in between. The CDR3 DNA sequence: TGTGCCAGCCGTCAGGGATACACCGGGGAGCTGTTTTTT. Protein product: CASRQGYTGELFF.

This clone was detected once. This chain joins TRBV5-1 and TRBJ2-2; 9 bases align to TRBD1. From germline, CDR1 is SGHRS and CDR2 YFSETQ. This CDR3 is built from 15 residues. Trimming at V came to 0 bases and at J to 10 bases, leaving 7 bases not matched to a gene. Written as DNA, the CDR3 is TGCGCCAGCAGCTTGGGTGGGACAGGGAACACGGAGCTGTTTTTT. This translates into CASSLGGTGNTELFF.

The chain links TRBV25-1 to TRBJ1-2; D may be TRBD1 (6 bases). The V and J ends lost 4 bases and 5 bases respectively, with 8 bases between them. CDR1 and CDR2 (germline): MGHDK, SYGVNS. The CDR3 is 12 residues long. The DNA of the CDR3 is TGTGCCAGCAGTGGGCAGGGGTATGGCTACACCTTC. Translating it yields CASSGQGYGYTF.

The CDR3 is CASSLSIRQGPMTQYF. Written as DNA, the CDR3 is TGCGCCAGCAGCTTGTCTATTAGACAGGGACCAATGACCCAGTACTTC. This chain connects TRBV5-1 to TRBJ2-5; TRBD1 matches at 7 bases. Germline CDR1 and CDR2: SGHRS and YFSETQ. This CDR3 is 16 amino acids long. After removal of 1 base from V and 7 bases from J, the junction contained 13 bases not matched to a gene.